The 8 T cell receptor beta chains below were found in one sample sequenced in a study of vaccination and CD4 T cells after COVID-19. CD4+ T cells that had been cultured provided DNA sequenced with the Oncomine TCR Beta short-read assay. TCRdb re-called the PCR reads with MiXCR, one entry per CDR3 protein. Of approximately 16,000 distinct CDR3 sequences listed, around a fifth are singletons. Their recognized antigens are unknown. As for treatment: approximately nine-day PBMC culture with coronavirus spike peptide pools or control peptides (ViraFEST assay). Sample: CD4+ T cells from blood, cultured in vitro, taken before SARS-CoV-2 vaccination. All receptors come from a human donor who received a COVID-19 vaccine.

This clonotype was seen just once. The J gene is TRBJ2-5, the V gene TRBV5-1; no firm D call. Trimming left V 4 bases short and J 2 bases short, with 15 bases between. The CDR3 runs 15 residues. Germline-derived CDR1 and CDR2 are SGHRS and YFSETQ. The CDR3 protein is CASSPHKGVQETQYF. CDR3 sequence (DNA): TGCGCCAGCAGCCCCCATAAAGGAGTACAAGAGACCCAGTACTTC.

The V and J genes are TRBV27 and TRBJ1-1; a possible D gene is TRBD1 (5 bases). Deletions cut 3 bases from V and 3 bases from J, with 8 bases between. The CDR3 loop spans 13 amino acids. Germline V gene data show CDR1 as MNHEY and CDR2 as SMNVEV (reference sequence). As DNA, the CDR3 is TGTGCCAGCAGTTTTTGGGGGGACACTGAAGCTTTCTTT. Protein product: CASSFWGDTEAFF.

This clonotype turned up a few times. The chain has TRBV5-1 and TRBJ2-7; maybe TRBD2 (6 bases). The germline gives CDR1 SGHRS, CDR2 YFSETQ. This CDR3 has 16 amino acids. Trimming removed 0 bases from V and 0 bases from J, with 13 bases in between. The CDR3 loop reads CASSLGSGQISYEQYF. The DNA of the CDR3 is TGCGCCAGCAGCTTGGGTAGCGGACAAATCTCCTACGAGCAGTACTTC. The whole variable domain, filled in from reference TRBV5-1 and TRBJ2-7, reads KAGVTQTPRYLIKTRGQQVTLSCSPISGHRSVSWYQQTPGQGLQFLFEYFSETQRNKGNFPGRFSGRQFSNSRSEMNVSTLELGDSALYLCASSLGSGQISYEQYFGPGTRLTVT.

This rearrangement joins TRBV20-1 to TRBJ2-3; D may match TRBD1 or TRBD2 (6 bases each). Trimming cost V 5 bases and J 0 bases, with 9 bases left between them. From germline, CDR1 is DFQATT and CDR2 SNEGSKA (reference sequence). The CDR3 extends over 13 amino acids. CDR3: CSARRGSTDTQYF. The CDR3 nucleotides read TGCAGTGCTCGGAGGGGGAGCACAGATACGCAGTATTTT.

CDR3 DNA sequence: TGTGCCAGCAGTGACGAAGCGGGGGGGCGGGGTGAGCAGTTCTTC. This encodes CASSDEAGGRGEQFF. V is TRBV6-4 and J is TRBJ2-1, with 10 bases matching TRBD2. This CDR3 has 15 amino acids. CDR1 is MRHNA and CDR2 is SNTAGT in the germline V gene. Trimming cost V 2 bases and J 9 bases; bases outside gene matches: 7.

This clonotype has more than one count but fewer than ten. V usage is TRBV1 and J usage is TRBJ1-2; the listed D gene, TRBD1, was not tested against the DNA. TRBV1 is classified as a pseudogene. The CDR3 covers 15 residues. The CDR3 loop is CTSSPRGQSLYGYTF. The CDR3 coding sequence is TGCACCAGCAGCCCTAGGGGACAGTCCCTCTATGGCTACACCTTC.

The chain is built from TRBV18 and TRBJ1-1; TRBD1 might be the D (5 bases). The CDR3 sequence is 12 residues long. The V end lost 3 bases, the J end lost 10 bases, and 12 bases lay between the germline ends. CDR1 and CDR2 from the germline V gene are KGHSH and LQKENI. CDR3 in DNA: TGTGCCAGCTCACCGCAGGGACTGGGAGCTTTCTTT. This translates into CASSPQGLGAFF.

This clonotype was seen a handful of times. This chain uses TRBV12-3 or TRBV12-4 with TRBJ2-2; TRBD1 agrees at 7 bases. V was pared by 5 bases and J by 0 bases, with 6 bases of the junction left unmatched. This CDR3 is 16 amino acids long. The CDR3 bases are TGTGCCAGCAGTACCCATGGGACAGCGAACACCGGGGAGCTGTTTTTT. It yields the protein CASSTHGTANTGELFF.